The present entry profiles one TCR beta chain with its context. What it binds is unknown. The missing conserved phenylalanine or tryptophan at the end of this CDR3 makes a read error likely. The library came from three nested PCR rounds adapted from ARM-PCR protocols. TCRdb used MiXCR to reprocess the multiplex PCR reads, holding one entry per CDR3 protein. This sample yields 55,000 to 70,000 distinct CDR3 sequences, of which approximately 63% are seen a single time; around 20% belongs to the top ten. This CDR3 comprises 12 residues. CDR1 and CDR2 from the germline V gene are SGHDT and YYEEEE. RNA was extracted from bulk tissue without any cell sorting. The data derive from a study of tumor and adjacent non-tumor tissue in lung cancer. At the level of the study: There were some 11 adenocarcinoma, a couple of squamous cell carcinoma and 1 small cell lung cancer cases. Overall study results and limits: Top 100 clones took a larger repertoire share in normal lung. TCR diversity was significantly greater in tumor than normal lung tissue.

This receptor was identified in a man aged 45 to 65 with non-small cell lung cancer. The chain recombines TRBV5-6 with TRBJ2-7, with D uncertain. The sample comprised lung tumor tissue. The CDR3 DNA reads TGTGCCGGCAGCGCGATAGGGTACGAGCAGTACTTA. Its translation: CAGSAIGYEQYL.